This T cell receptor (beta chain) appears in the sequencing data of a study of cytomegalovirus exposure and HLA in healthy donors (dated by TCRdb to the late 2010s). With respect to the entire study: An earlier analysis of more than 550 of the donors reported approximately 300 Gb of sequence data and 117 million unique TCR beta sequences obtained from around 180 million T cells. Among the roughly 430 genotyped donors, 75% to 90% belonged to the genetic ancestry cluster associated with self-reported Caucasian donors. Using immunosequencing, the study profiled T cell repertoires from about 650 subjects and related those repertoires to cytomegalovirus serostatus. A later analysis re-analyzed previously published TCR beta repertoires from roughly 630 donors and added high-resolution HLA genotyping to study TCR occurrence patterns. Roughly 300 gigabases of sequencing data and approximately 85 million unique TCR sequences were included in an early release covering about 620 HLA-typed donors. Roughly 5 DR-DQ haplotypes were handled as single units for association and clustering, since linkage in the cohort was strong. The later analysis used no new phenotypic data to find candidate immune exposures, relying instead on TCR beta sequences and their occurrence across donors. Besides the first cohort of around 700 subjects, a separate validation cohort made up of 120 different subjects was used. The study aimed to test whether cataloging public T cell receptors could reveal signatures of past pathogen exposure. In a later genetic analysis, genome-wide SNP genotypes for about three fifths of the roughly 670 donors were used, and that subset was treated as a discovery cohort. To predict cytomegalovirus infection status, the study brought together high-throughput TCR immunosequencing, statistical association of individual TCRs with disease status, and machine learning. HLA typing covered class I and class II loci at four-digit resolution. Donor age, sex, ethnicity and CMV serostatus were collected together with the repertoire data. In an earlier analysis of a few hundred of the donors, high-throughput TCR beta sequencing was used to judge whether each TCR beta V gene segment behaved as functional or pseudogenic. Across 300 to 500 genotyped donors of the cohort, an average of roughly 200,000 unique TCR beta nucleotide sequences per donor were sequenced, and approximately 17% of those sequences were non-productive. All discovery cohort repertoires had been generated on a single sequencing platform. Typing coverage varied by locus: roughly 629-630 donors for A, B, C, DRB1 and DQB1; approximately 520 for DQA1; over 600 for DPA1; approximately 470 for DPB1.

The cohort consisted of 600 to 750 healthy bone marrow donors. Cohort members were all nominally healthy when sampled, although unrecorded immune exposures were likely present. The donor was CMV seronegative and belonged to the group of 350 or so seronegative cohort members. Every donor gave a peripheral blood sample, and the peripheral blood mononuclear cells from that sample were used for TCR beta sequencing. Genomic DNA extraction from the blood cell samples was performed with the Qiagen DNeasy Blood Extraction Kit. The library was generated by the immunoSEQ multiplex PCR assay. The multiplex PCR relied on a mix of 60 forward primers for TCR Vbeta segments and 13 reverse primers for TCR Jbeta segments. The CDR3 region of rearranged TCR beta genes was amplified from genomic DNA with a multiplex PCR assay. On the Illumina HiSeq System, the amplified TCR beta libraries were sequenced as 87-base-pair reads. As for how the authors treated the data: A later analysis counted about 80 million unique TCR beta chains across the 700 or so repertoires, and approximately 11 million of these chains were shared by at least two donors. Raw reads were error-corrected and collapsed into unique sequences with a nearest-neighbor algorithm that merged closely related sequences to remove PCR and sequencing errors. CDR3 sequences were aligned to IMGT reference sequences to assign V, D and J gene segments. For a sequence to be retained, a match of at least six nucleotides to both a V gene segment and a J gene segment was required. A rearrangement counted as productive if the CDR3 had no stop codons and remained in frame with V and J, and every other rearrangement counted as non-productive. CDR3 was defined according to IMGT convention as the region running from the second conserved V-encoded cysteine to the conserved J-encoded phenylalanine. The earlier analysis of a few hundred of the donors excluded sequences that lacked an unambiguous match to a single V gene segment. In an earlier analysis of approximately 560 of the donors, a V segment was called functional when productive rearrangements were above 56.7%, and segregating when the standard deviation between donors exceeded 5%. A statistical classification framework was built to diagnose cytomegalovirus status from the catalog of TCR beta chain sequences. A later analysis assigned V and J genes by comparing TCR nucleotide sequences with IMGT/GENE-DB human TR gene sequences. The TCRdist pipeline was used in a later analysis to assign CDR3 sequences and most-parsimonious VDJ recombination scenarios. A later analysis defined each TCR beta chain by its CDR3 amino acid sequence plus V-gene family, and excluded reads lacking a unique V-gene family. As a way to deal with suspected cross-contamination and a sequencing artifact, a later analysis dropped hundreds of nucleotide sequences that were highly shared and had low generation probability. For each public chain, a later analysis derived a clonal expansion index from normalized ranks of inferred template counts within each repertoire. In a later analysis, generation probabilities were computed using a VDJ recombination model fitted to out-of-frame rearrangements, and the results were checked against IGoR. A later analysis scored TCR-TCR, TCR-HLA and TCR-CMV co-occurrence with hypergeometric tests, applying a repertoire-size bias correction to TCR pairs. To estimate false discovery rates, a later analysis permuted the HLA or CMV assignments 20 times. A later analysis grouped co-occurring TCRs with DBSCAN, adding TCRdist sequence similarity when clustering within HLA-allele-positive subsets. Repertoires with fewer than 30,000 or more than 120,000 public chains were left out of co-occurrence clustering, as were five repertoires with anomalous nucleotide sharing. Not all clones reach the TCRdb copy of this immuneACCESS table, which keeps in-frame sequences only. Checked studies attribute under half of the gap to unresolved V genes and leave the rest unexplained. Clone size and the V and J calls come from that table; the DNA yielded D and trimming. For this sample the table gives about 210,000 clones, of which 85% were detected only once. Together, the top ten hold about 0.22% of the sample.

The CDR3 measures 17 amino acids from cysteine to phenylalanine. Only the CDR3 part of the read is kept: 51 bases, read in frame from the first base. V trim: 4 bases; J trim: 4 bases; unmatched bases: 8. The germline V gene supplies CDR1 MRHNA and CDR2 SNTAGT. Details on this clone: Its antigen has not been determined. Base qualities are not provided; no much larger clone lies one nucleotide away.

Findings and caveats that apply to the study as a whole: Because some donors lacked HLA typing at each locus, the association tests relied only on the typed subset. A total of 150 or so TCR beta chains were listed by the study as associated with cytomegalovirus. In a later analysis, most CMV-associated TCR beta chains were found to appear HLA-restricted, with HLA associations seemingly driven largely by CMV exposure. An earlier analysis of approximately 590 of the donors showed that most TCR beta V segments appeared in productive rearrangements either about 90% or about 30% of the time, which broadly matched IMGT annotations. Because the 87-base-pair reads could not distinguish some IMGT-functional V segments, including TRBV6-2 and TRBV6-3, those segments were excluded. A later analysis found that HLA-associated TCR beta chains were more clonally expanded and had lower generation probabilities than equally common non-associated chains. The presence/absence analyses assumed that sequencing depth was roughly uniform across donors, and that assumption may not be true. Three of the identified cytomegalovirus-associated TCR beta chains were confirmed in vitro to be specific for cytomegalovirus antigens. A later genetic analysis reported fewer N-insertions in productive TCRs among donors in an Asian-associated ancestry cluster than the roughly 650-donor mean. Because counts were too low, seventeen rarely observed V segments, including chromosome 9 orphons, were excluded from the earlier analysis of several hundred of the donors. It was suggested by the authors that the approach could potentially be generalized to other disease states and immunological phenotypes. According to a later analysis, TCR association rates differed among HLA loci, with DRB1 alleles showing the most associated TCRs and HLA-C alleles showing the fewest. Linkage disequilibrium might explain the correlated functional status among segregating V segments, but an unknown experimental factor could not be excluded. This cohort had only TCR beta chains sequenced, and the lack of alpha or paired-chain data limited which features could be detected. When HLA alleles, especially DR and DQ, strongly co-occurred, attributing TCR associations to individual alleles was difficult. The only immune exposure information available for the cohort was CMV serostatus. V-gene and J-gene trimming of TCR beta chains was associated with a missense DCLRE1C variant in a later genetic analysis, and the association was replicated in an independent cohort. While some public TCRs were present in many individuals, most TCR sequences turned up only very rarely across donors. Specific HLA alleles were associated with 15,000 to 20,000 TCR beta sequences at a false discovery rate of 0.05 in a later analysis. A later analysis reported that several top co-occurrence clusters appeared linked to parvovirus B19, influenza, CMV and Epstein-Barr virus. A group of highly shared sequence variants was considered likely to be a technical artifact of the sequencing pipeline. The classifier was reported to diagnose cytomegalovirus status with high specificity and sensitivity in both the original cohort and the validation cohort. A further reported finding was that TCR beta sequences accurately predicted the HLA-A and HLA-B alleles for most subjects in the first cohort.

Sample: PBMCs. The rearrangement combines TRBV6-4 with TRBJ2-2; TRBD2 lines up with 11 middle nucleotides. The clonotype originates from a girl between 2 and 10 years old in good health and CMV-seronegative. The DNA sequence reads TGTGCCAGCAGTGCCCCCGGCCTAGCGGGGGGCACCGGGGAGCTGTTTTTT. This is translated as CASSAPGLAGGTGELFF.